These 19 T cell receptor beta chains came from one sample sequenced in a study of shared clonotypes between healthy human individuals. Assay used: immunoSEQ multiplex PCR; TCRdb lists only in-frame clones, some missing. The sample consists of approximately 2.1 million clones, about 92% of them appearing once. Sequenced input: naive CD4+ T cells from PBMCs. Subset specified: CD45RA+ positively selected. These receptors came from a man aged 18 to 29 in good health. Some clones in this sample may be carry-over from other donors' samples.

CDR3 DNA sequence: TGTGCCAGCAGTACTAAGGGTACTGGAAACACCATATATTTT. This encodes CASSTKGTGNTIYF. The rearrangement joins TRBV6-1 to TRBJ1-3; D unresolved. CDR3 length equals 14 residues. Germline V lookup: CDR1 MNHNS, CDR2 SASEGT. Trimming pared 5 bases from V and 2 bases from J, leaving 10 bases between.

The chain links TRBV5-1 to TRBJ2-2, with a possible D match to TRBD1 (5 bases). This CDR3 spans 15 amino acids. V gave up 4 bases and J gave up 5 bases, with 15 bases separating them. The germline V gene encodes CDR1 SGHRS and CDR2 YFSETQ. CDR3 DNA sequence: TGCGCCAGCAGCGCCCTTATTACAGGAACCGGGGAGCTGTTTTTT. Its protein product is CASSALITGTGELFF.

This sequence joins TRBV5-4 and TRBJ2-7; TRBD1 aligns across 7 bases. CDR3 length equals 13 residues. Per germline, CDR1 SGHNT and CDR2 YYREEE (reference sequence). Unmatched junction bases numbered 3, after V lost 0 bases and J lost 6 bases. The DNA for the CDR3 is TGTGCCAGCAGCTTGGATTCAGGGGGCGAGCAGTACTTC. It encodes CASSLDSGGEQYF. The variable domain in full, with the rest retrieved from reference TRBV5-4 and TRBJ2-7, is ETGVTQSPTHLIKTRGQQVTLRCSSQSGHNTVSWYQQALGQGPQFIFQYYREEENGRGNFPPRFSGLQFPNYSSELNVNALELDDSALYLCASSLDSGGEQYFGPGTRLTVT.

The chain links TRBV6-6 to TRBJ1-4; D call uncertain. Germline V gene data show CDR1 as MNHNY and CDR2 as SVGAGI (reference sequence). The CDR3 has 12 amino acids. V gave up 2 bases and J gave up 4 bases, with 2 bases separating them. The CDR3 here is CASSYGNEKLFF. For the CDR3, the DNA is TGTGCCAGCAGTTACGGTAATGAAAAACTGTTTTTT.

Details on this clone: Mismatch with germline at one junction end may stem from a read error. The V and J genes are TRBV18 and TRBJ1-2; 8 bases are shared with TRBD1. This CDR3 has 14 amino acids. CDR1 and CDR2 (germline): KGHSH, LQKENI. CDR3 sequence reads: CASSPLGQGSAYTF. CDR3 DNA: TGTGCCAGCTCTCCACTAGGACAGGGTTCGGCCTACACCTTC.

V usage is TRBV5-1 and J usage is TRBJ2-5; D perhaps matches TRBD2 (6 bases). CDR1 and CDR2 from the germline V gene are SGHRS and YFSETQ. CDR3 length: 14 residues. V lost 1 base to trimming and J lost 5 bases, with 12 bases between them. For the CDR3, the DNA is TGCGCCAGCAGCTTGATCGGGAGCAGCGAGACCCAGTACTTC. Its translation: CASSLIGSSETQYF.

This sequence joins TRBV10-3 and TRBJ2-7; 7 positions agree with TRBD2. The CDR3 sequence is 13 residues long. Germline V gene lookup returns CDR1 ENHRY and CDR2 SYGVKD. The trim removed 5 bases at V and 2 bases at J, leaving 3 bases unmatched. CDR3 sequence reads: CAISTSATYEQYF. The CDR3 coding sequence is TGTGCCATCAGTACTAGCGCGACCTACGAGCAGTACTTC.

A word on this clone: Additional DNA sequences in this sample encode the identical CDR3. The rearrangement uses TRBV29-1 and TRBJ1-1; 8 bases agree with TRBD1. The germline V gene has CDR1 SQVTM and CDR2 ANQGSEA. The CDR3 has 13 residues. The junction had 0 bases not matched to a gene; V was cut back by 3 bases and J by 0 bases. Here the CDR3 DNA reads TGCAGCGTTGACAGGGGGCTGAACACTGAAGCTTTCTTT. Translation gives CSVDRGLNTEAFF.

The J gene is TRBJ2-7, the V gene TRBV6-1; weak D call: TRBD1 (5 bases). Germline V gives CDR1 MNHNS, CDR2 SASEGT. The ends were cut back, 4 bases at V and 4 bases at J, with 14 bases in the middle. CDR3 length: 14 amino acids. The CDR3 coding sequence is TGTGCCAGCAGTGTTGGCAGGGTGGTTTACGAGCAGTACTTC. Translating it yields CASSVGRVVYEQYF.

The CDR3 bases are TGTGCCTGGAATGGGGGGATTGAAGCTTTCTTT. The encoded protein is CAWNGGIEAFF. The genes are TRBV30 and TRBJ1-1, with D tentatively TRBD1 (5 bases). The germline gives CDR1 GTSNPN, CDR2 SVGIG (reference sequence). The CDR3 is 11 amino acids. Trimming stripped 4 bases from V and 7 bases from J, with 10 bases between.

V usage is TRBV28 and J usage is TRBJ2-2; the match to TRBD1 covers 9 bases. This CDR3 is 16 amino acids long. The V segment lost 7 bases and the J segment 5 bases; nucleotides outside the gene matches: 11. CDR1 MDHEN and CDR2 SYDVKM come from the germline V gene. CDR3 sequence (DNA): TGTGCCAGCATCCCAAGGGACAGGGCGCTGACCGGGGAGCTGTTTTTT. As protein: CASIPRDRALTGELFF.

There are a few counts of this clone. The chain employs TRBV4-1 and TRBJ1-2; 7 bases line up with TRBD1. With 8 bases clipped from V and 5 bases from J, the junction kept 8 bases outside the gene matches. The CDR3 contains 13 residues. Germline-derived CDR1 and CDR2 are MGHRA and YSYEKL. The CDR3 protein is CASGRGAGYGYTF. The CDR3 nucleotides read TGCGCCAGCGGCAGGGGGGCAGGATATGGCTACACCTTC.

Of note for this clone: Other DNA variants within this sample encode the same CDR3. This rearrangement joins TRBV7-6 to TRBJ2-1, with 7 bases fitting TRBD2. Germline assignment: CDR1 SGHVS and CDR2 FNYEAQ. V dropped 1 base and J dropped 3; count of bases not matched to a gene: 3. CDR3 length: 15 residues. CDR3 in DNA: TGTGCCAGCAGCTTAGGGCTAGCGGTCTACAATGAGCAGTTCTTC. Its translation is CASSLGLAVYNEQFF.

The rearrangement uses TRBV29-1 and TRBJ2-5, with 9 positions matching TRBD2. V lost 4 bases, J lost 9 bases, and 24 bases stayed unmatched. CDR1 and CDR2 (germline): SQVTM, ANQGSEA. There are 18 residues in the CDR3. CDR3 protein: CSVGGGGLKGLAPEAQYF. CDR3 bases: TGCAGCGTTGGCGGAGGGGGTTTGAAGGGACTAGCCCCCGAGGCCCAGTACTTC.

CDR3 nucleotides: TGTGCCAGCAGCTTAACAGGAGCTCCCTATGGCTACACCTTC. This translates into CASSLTGAPYGYTF. This chain joins TRBV7-2 and TRBJ1-2; D is possibly TRBD1 (5 bases). Per the germline V gene, CDR1 is SGHTA and CDR2 is FQGNSA. V dropped 2 bases and J dropped 4 bases, with 11 bases sitting between them. This CDR3 has 14 amino acids. Full variable domain (missing parts from reference TRBV7-2 and TRBJ1-2): GAGVSQSPSNKVTEKGKDVELRCDPISGHTALYWYRQSLGQGLEFLIYFQGNSAPDKSGLPSDRFSAERTGGSVSTLTIQRTQQEDSAVYLCASSLTGAPYGYTFGSGTRLTVV.

The rearrangement links TRBV27 to TRBJ1-4, with D possibly matching TRBD1 (6 bases). V was clipped by 5 bases and J by 8 bases, with 18 bases between them. Germline V gene data show CDR1 as MNHEY and CDR2 as SMNVEV (reference sequence). This CDR3 is 15 amino acids long. CDR3 in DNA: TGTGCCAGCAGTGGGGGCTTATTGGAGGGAGAAAAACTGTTTTTT. Its translation: CASSGGLLEGEKLFF.

The chain recombines TRBV23-1 with TRBJ2-2; 14 positions agree with TRBD2. TRBV23-1 is sorted into the ORF group, with uncertain function. The CDR3 contains 17 residues. The J segment lost 6 bases and the V segment lost 1 base, leaving 4 bases of the junction unmatched. CDR3 protein: CASSQFGTSGRSGELFF. For the CDR3, the DNA is TGCGCCAGCAGTCAATTTGGGACTAGCGGGAGATCCGGGGAGCTGTTTTTT.

This chain links TRBV7-3 with TRBJ1-2; maybe TRBD1 (5 bases). CDR3 size: 14 residues. V lost 5 bases and J lost 4, with 14 bases in between. CDR1 is SGHTA, CDR2 FQGTGA, per germline. CDR3 sequence (DNA): TGTGCCAGCAGCCCTATGGGGGGAGTCTATGGCTACACCTTC. Protein: CASSPMGGVYGYTF.

The chain combines TRBV4-3 with TRBJ2-3; 10 bases line up with TRBD2. CDR1 LGHNA and CDR2 YSLEER come from the germline V gene. The CDR3 extends over 17 amino acids. J was trimmed by 6 bases and V by 0 bases; bases with no gene match: 9. The CDR3 DNA reads TGCGCCAGCAGCCAAGATATTACTAGCGGGGTGGGGGATACGCAGTATTTT. This sequence encodes CASSQDITSGVGDTQYF.